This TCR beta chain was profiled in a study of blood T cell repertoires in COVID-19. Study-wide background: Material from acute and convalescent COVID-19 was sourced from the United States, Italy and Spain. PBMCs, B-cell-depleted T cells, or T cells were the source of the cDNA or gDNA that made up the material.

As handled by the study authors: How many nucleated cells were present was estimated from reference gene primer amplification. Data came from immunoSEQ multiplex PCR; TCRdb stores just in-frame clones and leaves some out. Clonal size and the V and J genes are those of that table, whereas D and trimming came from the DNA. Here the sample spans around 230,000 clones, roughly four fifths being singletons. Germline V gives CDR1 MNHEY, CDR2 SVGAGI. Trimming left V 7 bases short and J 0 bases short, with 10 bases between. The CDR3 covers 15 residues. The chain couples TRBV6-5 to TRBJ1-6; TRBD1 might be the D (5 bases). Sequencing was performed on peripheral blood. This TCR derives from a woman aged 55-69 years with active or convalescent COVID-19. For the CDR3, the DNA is TGTGCCAGCACCGACAGACTCTCCTATAATTCACCCCTCCACTTT. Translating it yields CASTDRLSYNSPLHF.